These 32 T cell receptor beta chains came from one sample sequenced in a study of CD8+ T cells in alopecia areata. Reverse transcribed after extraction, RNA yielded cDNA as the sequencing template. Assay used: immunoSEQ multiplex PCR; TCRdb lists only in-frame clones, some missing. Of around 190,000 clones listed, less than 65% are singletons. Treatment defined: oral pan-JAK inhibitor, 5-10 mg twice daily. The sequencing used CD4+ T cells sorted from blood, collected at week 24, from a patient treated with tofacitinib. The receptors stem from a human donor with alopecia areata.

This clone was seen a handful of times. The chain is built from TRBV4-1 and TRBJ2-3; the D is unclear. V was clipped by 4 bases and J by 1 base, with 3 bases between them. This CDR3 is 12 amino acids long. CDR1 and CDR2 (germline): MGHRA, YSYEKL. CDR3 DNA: TGCGCCAGCAGCCTTCGCACAGATACGCAGTATTTT. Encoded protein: CASSLRTDTQYF.

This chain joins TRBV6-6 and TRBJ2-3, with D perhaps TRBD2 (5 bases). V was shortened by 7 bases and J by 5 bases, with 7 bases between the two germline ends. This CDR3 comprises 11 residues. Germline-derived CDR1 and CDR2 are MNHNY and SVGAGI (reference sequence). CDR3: CASKRGDTQYF. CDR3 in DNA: TGTGCCAGCAAACGGGGAGATACGCAGTATTTT.

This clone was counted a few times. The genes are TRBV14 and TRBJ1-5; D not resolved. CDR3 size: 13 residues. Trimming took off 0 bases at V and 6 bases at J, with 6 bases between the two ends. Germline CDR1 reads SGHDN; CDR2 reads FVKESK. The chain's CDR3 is CASSQDWGQPQHF. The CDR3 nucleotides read TGTGCCAGCAGCCAAGATTGGGGTCAGCCCCAGCATTTT. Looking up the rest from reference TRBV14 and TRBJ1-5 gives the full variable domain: EAGVTQFPSHSVIEKGQTVTLRCDPISGHDNLYWYRRVMGKEIKFLLHFVKESKQDESGMPNNRFLAERTGGTYSTLKVQPAELEDSGVYFCASSQDWGQPQHFGDGTRLSIL.

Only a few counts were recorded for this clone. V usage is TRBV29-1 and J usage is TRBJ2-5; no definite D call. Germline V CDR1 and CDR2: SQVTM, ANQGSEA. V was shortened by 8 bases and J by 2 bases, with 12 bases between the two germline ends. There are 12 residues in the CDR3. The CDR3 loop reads CSTREVQETQYF. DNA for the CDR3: TGCAGCACAAGGGAAGTACAAGAGACCCAGTACTTC.

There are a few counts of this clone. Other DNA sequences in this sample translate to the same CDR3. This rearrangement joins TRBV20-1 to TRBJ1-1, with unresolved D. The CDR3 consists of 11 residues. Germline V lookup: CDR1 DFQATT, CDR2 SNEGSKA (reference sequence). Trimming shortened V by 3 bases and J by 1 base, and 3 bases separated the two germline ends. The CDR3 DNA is TGCAGTGCTAGGAAGAACACTGAAGCTTTCTTT. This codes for CSARKNTEAFF.

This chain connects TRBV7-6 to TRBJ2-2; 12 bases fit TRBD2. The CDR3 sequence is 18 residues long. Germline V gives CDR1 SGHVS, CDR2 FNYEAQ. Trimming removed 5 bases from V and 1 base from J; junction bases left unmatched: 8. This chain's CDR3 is CASSPQTSGGLNTGELFF. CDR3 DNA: TGTGCCAGCAGCCCACAGACTAGCGGGGGCCTGAACACCGGGGAGCTGTTTTTT.

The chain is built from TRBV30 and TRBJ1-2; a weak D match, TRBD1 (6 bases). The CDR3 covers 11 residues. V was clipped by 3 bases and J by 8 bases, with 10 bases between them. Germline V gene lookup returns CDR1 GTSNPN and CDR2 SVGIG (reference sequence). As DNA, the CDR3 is TGTGCCTGGAGCACAGGGCGCGGCTACACCTTC. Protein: CAWSTGRGYTF.

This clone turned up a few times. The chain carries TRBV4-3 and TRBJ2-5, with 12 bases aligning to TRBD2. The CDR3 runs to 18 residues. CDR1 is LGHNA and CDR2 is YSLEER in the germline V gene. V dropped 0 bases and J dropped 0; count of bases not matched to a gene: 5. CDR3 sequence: CASSQETSGGPYQETQYF. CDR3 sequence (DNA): TGCGCCAGCAGCCAAGAGACTAGCGGGGGCCCGTACCAAGAGACCCAGTACTTC.

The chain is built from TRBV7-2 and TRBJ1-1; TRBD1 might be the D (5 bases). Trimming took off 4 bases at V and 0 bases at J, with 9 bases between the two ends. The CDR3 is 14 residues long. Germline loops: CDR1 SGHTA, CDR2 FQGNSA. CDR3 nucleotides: TGTGCCAGCAGCTACGGGACGGTGAACACTGAAGCTTTCTTT. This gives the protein CASSYGTVNTEAFF.

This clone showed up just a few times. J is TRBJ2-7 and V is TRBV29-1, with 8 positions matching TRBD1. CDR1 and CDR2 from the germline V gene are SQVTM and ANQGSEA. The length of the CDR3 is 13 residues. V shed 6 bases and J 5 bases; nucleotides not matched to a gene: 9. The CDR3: CSVTDRVAHEQYF. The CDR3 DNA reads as TGCAGCGTCACGGACAGGGTGGCCCACGAGCAGTACTTC.

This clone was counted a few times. The CDR3 spells CASGSIAGEGDEQFF. CDR3 coding DNA: TGTGCCAGCGGATCAATAGCGGGGGAGGGAGATGAGCAGTTCTTC. The V call is TRBV14, the J call TRBJ2-1; 9 bases line up with TRBD2. The germline V gene encodes CDR1 SGHDN and CDR2 FVKESK. With V trimmed by 8 bases and J by 8 bases, 13 bases remained unmatched. This CDR3 region has 15 residues.

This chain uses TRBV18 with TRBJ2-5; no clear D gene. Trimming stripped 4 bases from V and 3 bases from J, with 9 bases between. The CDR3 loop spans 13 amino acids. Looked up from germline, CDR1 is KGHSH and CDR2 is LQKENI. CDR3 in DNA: TGTGCCAGCTCACTTCGACCCAAAGAGACCCAGTACTTC. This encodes CASSLRPKETQYF. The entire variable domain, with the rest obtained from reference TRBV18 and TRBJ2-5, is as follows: NAGVMQNPRHLVRRRGQEARLRCSPMKGHSHVYWYRQLPEEGLKFMVYLQKENIIDESGMPKERFSAEFPKEGPSILRIQQVVRGDSAAYFCASSLRPKETQYFGPGTRLLVL.

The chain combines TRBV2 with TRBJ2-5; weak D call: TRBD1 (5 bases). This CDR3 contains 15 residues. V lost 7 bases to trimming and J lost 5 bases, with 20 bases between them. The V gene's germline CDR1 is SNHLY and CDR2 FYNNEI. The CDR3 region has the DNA TGTGCCAGCACCGTGACAGTGGCGGTAGGGGAGACCCAGTACTTC. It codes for CASTVTVAVGETQYF.

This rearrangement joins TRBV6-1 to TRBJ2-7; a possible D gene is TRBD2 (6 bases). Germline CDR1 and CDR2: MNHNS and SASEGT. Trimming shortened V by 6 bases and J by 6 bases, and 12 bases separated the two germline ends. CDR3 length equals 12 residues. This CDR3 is CASRTLGGEQYF. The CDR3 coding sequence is TGTGCCAGCAGAACCTTGGGGGGCGAGCAGTACTTC.

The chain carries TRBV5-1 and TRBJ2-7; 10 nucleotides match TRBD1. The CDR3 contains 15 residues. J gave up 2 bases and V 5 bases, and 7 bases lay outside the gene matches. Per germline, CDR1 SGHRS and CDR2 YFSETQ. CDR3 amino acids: CASSLGQGVAYEQYF. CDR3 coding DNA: TGCGCCAGCAGTTTAGGACAGGGGGTGGCCTACGAGCAGTACTTC.

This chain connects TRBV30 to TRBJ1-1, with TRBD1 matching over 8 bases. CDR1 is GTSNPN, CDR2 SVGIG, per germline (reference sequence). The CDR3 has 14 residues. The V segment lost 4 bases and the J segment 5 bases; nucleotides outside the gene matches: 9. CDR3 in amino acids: CAWIKQGVGTEAFF. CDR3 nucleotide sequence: TGTGCCTGGATTAAACAGGGGGTCGGGACTGAAGCTTTCTTT.

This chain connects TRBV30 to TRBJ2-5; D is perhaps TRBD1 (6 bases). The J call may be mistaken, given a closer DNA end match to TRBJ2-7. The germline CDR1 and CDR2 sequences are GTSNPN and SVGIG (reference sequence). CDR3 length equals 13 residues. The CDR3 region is CAWGTPSSYEQYF. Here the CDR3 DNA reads TGTGCCTGGGGGACACCTAGCTCCTACGAGCAGTACTTC.

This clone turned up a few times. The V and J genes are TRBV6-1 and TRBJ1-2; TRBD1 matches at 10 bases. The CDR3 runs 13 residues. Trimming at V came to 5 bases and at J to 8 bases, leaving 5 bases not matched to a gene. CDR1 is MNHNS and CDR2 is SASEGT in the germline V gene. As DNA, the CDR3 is TGTGCCAGCAGTCCGACAGGGGGCAGAGGCTACACCTTC. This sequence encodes CASSPTGGRGYTF.

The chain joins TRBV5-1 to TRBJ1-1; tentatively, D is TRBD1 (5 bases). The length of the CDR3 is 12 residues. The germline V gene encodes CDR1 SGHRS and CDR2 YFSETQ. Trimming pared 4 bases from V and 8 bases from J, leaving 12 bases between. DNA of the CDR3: TGCGCCAGCAGCCCCTCCGCAGGGGAAGCTTTCTTT. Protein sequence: CASSPSAGEAFF.

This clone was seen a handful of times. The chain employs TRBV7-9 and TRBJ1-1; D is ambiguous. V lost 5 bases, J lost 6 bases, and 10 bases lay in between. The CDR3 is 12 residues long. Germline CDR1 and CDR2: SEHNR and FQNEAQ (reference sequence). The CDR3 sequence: CASSPTAPEAFF. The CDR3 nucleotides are TGTGCCAGCAGCCCCACAGCGCCTGAAGCTTTCTTT.

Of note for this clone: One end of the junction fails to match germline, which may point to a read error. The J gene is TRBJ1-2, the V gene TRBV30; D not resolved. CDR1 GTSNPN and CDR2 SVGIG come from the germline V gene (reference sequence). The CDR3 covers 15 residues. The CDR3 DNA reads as TGTGCCTGGAGTAGAGCACGGACTGCGGACTATGACTACACCTTC. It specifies CAWSRARTADYDYTF.

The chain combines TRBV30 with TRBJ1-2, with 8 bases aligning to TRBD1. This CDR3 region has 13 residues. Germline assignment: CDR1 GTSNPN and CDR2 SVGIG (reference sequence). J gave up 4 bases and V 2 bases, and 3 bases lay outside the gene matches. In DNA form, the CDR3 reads TGTGCCTGGAGTAGGACAGGGTTCTATGGCTACACCTTC. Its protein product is CAWSRTGFYGYTF.

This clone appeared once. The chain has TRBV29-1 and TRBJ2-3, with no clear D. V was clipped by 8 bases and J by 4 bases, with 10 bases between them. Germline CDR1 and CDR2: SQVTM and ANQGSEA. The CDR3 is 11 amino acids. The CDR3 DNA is TGCAGCTCAAAGGGATCAGATACGCAGTATTTT. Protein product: CSSKGSDTQYF.

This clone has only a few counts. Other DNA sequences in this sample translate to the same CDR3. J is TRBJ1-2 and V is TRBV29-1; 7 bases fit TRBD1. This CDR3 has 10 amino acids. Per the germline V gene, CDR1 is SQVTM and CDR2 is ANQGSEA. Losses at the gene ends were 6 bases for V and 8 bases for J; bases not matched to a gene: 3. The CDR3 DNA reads TGCAGCGTCGGACAGGAAGGCTACACCTTC. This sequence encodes CSVGQEGYTF.

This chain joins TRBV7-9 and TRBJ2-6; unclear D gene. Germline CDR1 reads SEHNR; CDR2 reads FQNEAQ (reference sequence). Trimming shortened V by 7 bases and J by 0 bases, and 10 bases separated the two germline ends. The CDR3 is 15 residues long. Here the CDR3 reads CASKLAGSGANVLTF. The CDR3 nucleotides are TGTGCCAGCAAACTTGCTGGCTCTGGGGCCAACGTCCTGACTTTC.

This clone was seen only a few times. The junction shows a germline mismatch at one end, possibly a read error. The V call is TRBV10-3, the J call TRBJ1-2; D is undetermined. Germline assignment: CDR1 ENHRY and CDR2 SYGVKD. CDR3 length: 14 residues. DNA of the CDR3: TGTGCCATCCGTGAGAGCGGGCCAGGCTATGGCTACACCTTC. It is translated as CAIRESGPGYGYTF.

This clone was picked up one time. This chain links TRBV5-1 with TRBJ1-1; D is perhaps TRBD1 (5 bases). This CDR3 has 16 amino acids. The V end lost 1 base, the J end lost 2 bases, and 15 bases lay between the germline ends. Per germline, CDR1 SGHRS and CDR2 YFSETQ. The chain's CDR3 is CASSLSRDVLNTEAFF. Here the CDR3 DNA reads TGCGCCAGCAGCTTGTCCAGGGATGTTTTAAACACTGAAGCTTTCTTT.

The CDR3 DNA follows: TGTGCCAGCAGGGGTGGACCCGGAGATGAAAAACTGTTTTTT. This codes for CASRGGPGDEKLFF. The J gene is TRBJ1-4, the V gene TRBV7-2; D not resolved. The CDR3 totals 14 residues. V was clipped by 6 bases and J by 6 bases, with 14 bases between them. CDR1 and CDR2 (germline): SGHTA, FQGNSA.

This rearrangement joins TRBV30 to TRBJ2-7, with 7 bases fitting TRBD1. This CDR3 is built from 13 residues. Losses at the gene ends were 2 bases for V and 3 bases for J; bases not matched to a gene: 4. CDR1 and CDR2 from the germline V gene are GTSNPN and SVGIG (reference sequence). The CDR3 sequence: CAWSRDSVYEQYF. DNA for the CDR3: TGTGCCTGGAGTCGGGACAGTGTCTACGAGCAGTACTTC.

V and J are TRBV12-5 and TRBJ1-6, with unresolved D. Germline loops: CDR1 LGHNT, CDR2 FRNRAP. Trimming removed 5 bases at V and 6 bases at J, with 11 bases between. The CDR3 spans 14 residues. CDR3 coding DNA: TGTGCTAGTGGTGGCCCGGGAACTAATTCACCCCTCCACTTT. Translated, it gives CASGGPGTNSPLHF.

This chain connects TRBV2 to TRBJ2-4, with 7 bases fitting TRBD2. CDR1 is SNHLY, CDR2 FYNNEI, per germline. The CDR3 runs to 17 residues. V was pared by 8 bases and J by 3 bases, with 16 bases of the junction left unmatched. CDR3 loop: CASEVSRARTSKNIQYF. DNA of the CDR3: TGTGCCAGCGAAGTTAGCCGTGCCCGGACTAGCAAAAACATTCAGTACTTC.

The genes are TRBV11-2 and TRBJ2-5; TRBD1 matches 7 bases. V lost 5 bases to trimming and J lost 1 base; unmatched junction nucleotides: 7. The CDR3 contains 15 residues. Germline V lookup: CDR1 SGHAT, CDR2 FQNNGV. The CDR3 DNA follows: TGTGCCAGCAGCCTCCTGGGGACAGTCCAAGAGACCCAGTACTTC. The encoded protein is CASSLLGTVQETQYF.